This T cell receptor beta chain was sequenced for a study of human T cells and chemical hapten exposure. Regarding the study as a whole: Among TCRs, those above 1 in 1000 frequency were unaffected by DPC sensitization. Positive correlation was observed between PT1 expanded TCR counts and patch test score.

As the library was built, unique molecular identifiers were attached to individual cDNA molecules. Original data processing: Per-sample TCR counts ranged from about 20,000 to 690,600, median roughly 96,000. One entry per CDR3 protein results from TCRdb running MiXCR on the RACE reads. TCRdb assigned the V and J calls; the authors' analysis was not used. The sample gives 80,000 to 100,000 distinct CDR3 sequences, 27% of which show up once; 10% to 13% is in the top ten. Note on this clonotype: Its matching antigen is unknown.

Documented time point: patch test 3, about 24 weeks after DPC sensitization. Treatment: therapeutic diphenylcyclopropenone sensitization with weekly scalp DPC. The CDR3 totals 15 residues. Germline V CDR1 and CDR2: SGDLS, YYNGEE. Unmatched junction bases numbered 11, after V lost 6 bases and J lost 6 bases. This chain joins TRBV9 and TRBJ2-3, with 9 bases lining up with TRBD2. This material consisted of whole blood, taken in connection with sensitization to the hapten diphenylcyclopropenone (DPC). This clonotype was sampled from a middle-aged man with alopecia areata. Some clones in this sample may be carry-over from other donors' samples. The CDR3: CASTAGGTLMDTQYF. For the CDR3, the DNA is TGTGCCAGCACAGCGGGAGGTACCCTGATGGATACGCAGTATTTT.